This is a list of T cell receptor beta chains from one sample in a study of blood T cell repertoires in COVID-19. This table comes from immunoSEQ multiplex PCR, and its TCRdb copy is limited to in-frame clones, with some not included. The sample holds hundreds of thousands of clones, about nine tenths seen once. Sample: PBMCs or T cells enriched from blood (not recorded which). These receptors originate from a woman aged 45 to 65 in a cohort exposed to, infected with or recovered from COVID-19 (not recorded which). CDR3s include the opening cysteine and the closing phenylalanine or tryptophan. D genes are given only for firm matches. A clone size is listed for some rows: how often the clone was seen (once, few, many), or a class if it is expanded.

d_call j_call clone_size v_call cdr3_aa cdr3_nt
. TRBJ2-3 . TRBV7-3 CASSLLGASTDTQYF TGTGCCAGCAGCTTATTGGGAGCGAGCACAGATACGCAGTATTTT
. TRBJ1-2 . TRBV20-1 CSASRDSTNYGYTF TGCAGTGCTAGTCGAGACAGCACTAACTATGGCTACACCTTC
. TRBJ1-1 . TRBV28 CASMVGGTEAFF TGTGCCAGCATGGTAGGGGGAACTGAAGCTTTCTTT
TRBD1 TRBJ2-3 . TRBV7-8 CASSWTGPGPDTQYF TGTGCCAGCAGCTGGACAGGGCCGGGACCAGATACGCAGTATTTT
. TRBJ2-3 . TRBV2 CASSETLGDTQYF TGTGCCAGCAGTGAAACCCTCGGAGATACGCAGTATTTT
. TRBJ1-2 once TRBV29-1 CSVAGLLSRGYTF TGCAGCGTCGCGGGACTCCTCAGTCGGGGCTACACCTTC
TRBD1 TRBJ1-2 . TRBV10-3 CAISEDRGGRYTF TGTGCCATCAGTGAAGACAGGGGCGGTCGCTACACCTTC
. TRBJ1-3 once TRBV6-1 CASSEDGWSRSGNTIYF TGTGCCAGCAGTGAAGACGGGTGGTCACGCTCTGGAAACACCATATATTTT
TRBD2 TRBJ2-7 . TRBV27 CASRKTGTTYEQYF TGTGCCAGCAGGAAAACCGGGACTACCTACGAGCAGTACTTC
TRBD2 TRBJ2-2 . TRBV30 CAWSTRGGTGELFF TGTGCCTGGAGTACTCGGGGGGGGACCGGGGAGCTGTTTTTT
. TRBJ1-6 . TRBV11-2 CASSSDGQIYNSPLHF TGTGCCAGCAGCTCCGACGGACAGATCTATAATTCACCCCTCCACTTT
TRBD2 TRBJ2-2 . TRBV27 CASRIAGGLVTGELFF TGTGCCAGCCGAATAGCGGGGGGGCTAGTTACCGGGGAGCTGTTTTTT
TRBD1 TRBJ1-5 . TRBV10-3 CAISAGQSQPQHF TGTGCCATCAGTGCGGGACAGTCTCAGCCCCAGCATTTT
. TRBJ2-5 . TRBV2 CASLLGGVETQYF TGTGCCAGTCTCCTAGGGGGGGTGGAGACCCAGTACTTC
TRBD1 TRBJ1-2 . TRBV6-2/TRBV6-3 CASSRRQGDFYGYTF TGTGCCAGCAGTCGACGACAGGGGGACTTCTATGGCTACACCTTC
TRBD1 TRBJ1-6 few TRBV19 CASNEPGQGHSPLHF TGTGCCAGTAACGAACCGGGACAGGGACACTCACCCCTCCACTTT
. TRBJ1-2 . TRBV9 CASSEYNRASNGYTF TGTGCCAGCAGCGAATATAACAGGGCGTCCAATGGCTACACCTTC
TRBD1 TRBJ1-2 . TRBV30 CAWSVMRQGGGYTF TGTGCCTGGAGTGTAATGCGCCAGGGGGGTGGCTACACCTTC
TRBD1 TRBJ1-6 . TRBV2 CASVQGYNSPLHF TGTGCCAGCGTACAGGGGTATAATTCACCCCTCCACTTT
. TRBJ2-3 . TRBV30 CAWSPLQRRTLLDTQYF TGTGCCTGGAGTCCCTTACAGCGGCGAACCCTTTTAGATACGCAGTATTTT